This entry describes one T cell receptor (beta chain). After removal of 0 bases from V and 7 bases from J, the junction contained 4 bases not matched to a gene. The CDR3 is 15 residues long. The germline gives CDR1 SGDLS, CDR2 YYNGEE. Sorted populations all exceeded 98% purity. The investigators reverse transcribed all of the isolated RNA, so they sequenced expressed TCRB transcripts. Profiling relied on immunoSEQ multiplex PCR, and the TCRdb table lists in-frame clones only, not all of them. The sample shows hundreds of thousands of clones, over 9.5% of them seen only once. The source of the sample is a study of beta chain features in type 1 diabetes.

The rearrangement joins TRBV9 to TRBJ2-1; 10 nucleotides align to TRBD1. This TCR came from a man between 18 and 35 years old in good health. The sequenced sample was naive CD4+ T cells from blood. This chain's CDR3 is CASSVARTGGNEQFF. DNA of the CDR3: TGTGCCAGCAGCGTAGCTCGGACAGGGGGTAATGAGCAGTTCTTC.